The 18 T cell receptor beta chains below come from one sample, sequenced in a study of a mutant IDH1 vaccine in newly diagnosed glioma. For these receptors, no antigen is known. Time point noted: week 5, during vaccination. In every dose of vaccine, 300 ug of mutant IDH1 20-mer peptide was given alongside topical imiquimod. Sequencing used immunoSEQ multiplex PCR; TCRdb keeps in-frame clones, though not all of them. The repertoire holds roughly 72,000 clones, with 75% to 95% as singletons. This specimen consisted of PBMCs, obtained from a glioma patient whose treatment included an IDH1 peptide vaccine. Receptors were obtained from a woman aged 50 to 65 with glioma.

The V and J genes are TRBV4-1 and TRBJ1-5; perhaps TRBD1 as D (5 bases). V was cut by 0 bases and J by 4 bases, with 10 bases left in between. The germline gives CDR1 MGHRA, CDR2 YSYEKL. The length of the CDR3 is 15 residues. The CDR3 DNA reads TGCGCCAGCAGCCAAGAGGGCAGGGAAAATCAGCCCCAGCATTTT. Amino acid sequence: CASSQEGRENQPQHF.

The chain is built from TRBV19 and TRBJ2-7; D perhaps matches TRBD1 (5 bases). Trimming shortened V by 6 bases and J by 2 bases, and 8 bases separated the two germline ends. The CDR3 loop spans 12 amino acids. Germline V CDR1 and CDR2: LNHDA, SQIVND (reference sequence). The CDR3, as DNA: TGTGCCAGTAGGGGGCAGGCCTACGAGCAGTACTTC. Translating it yields CASRGQAYEQYF. Full variable domain (remainder filled in from reference TRBV19 and TRBJ2-7): DGGITQSPKYLFRKEGQNVTLSCEQNLNHDAMYWYRQDPGQGLRLIYYSQIVNDFQKGDIAEGYSVSREKKESFPLTVTSAQKNPTAFYLCASRGQAYEQYFGPGTRLTVT.

The gene calls are TRBV29-1 and TRBJ2-5; possibly TRBD2 for D (5 bases). This CDR3 comprises 12 residues. V lost 2 bases and J 3 bases, leaving 7 bases between the germline ends. Germline loops: CDR1 SQVTM, CDR2 ANQGSEA. CDR3 in DNA: TGCAGCGTTGAAAAGAGGGAAGAGACCCAGTACTTC. Protein: CSVEKREETQYF.

The chain links TRBV10-3 to TRBJ2-6, with TRBD1 identical over 7 bases. The trim removed 5 bases at V and 0 bases at J, leaving 7 bases unmatched. Germline CDR1 ENHRY, CDR2 SYGVKD. The CDR3 sequence is 17 residues long. The CDR3 loop is CAISPGQLGSGANVLTF. DNA of the CDR3: TGTGCCATCAGTCCGGGACAGCTAGGCTCTGGGGCCAACGTCCTGACTTTC.

The chain combines TRBV6-5 with TRBJ1-5; D gene ambiguous. The CDR3 has 13 residues. The V gene lost 2 bases and the J gene lost 7 bases, with 9 bases spanning the gap. Per the germline V gene, CDR1 is MNHEY and CDR2 is SVGAGI. In DNA form, the CDR3 reads TGTGCCAGCAGTTACCAGCCGAGGCAGCCCCAGCATTTT. Its protein is CASSYQPRQPQHF.

The V gene is TRBV2, the J gene TRBJ2-3; 16 bases agree with TRBD2. V dropped 6 bases and J dropped 1; count of bases not matched to a gene: 7. CDR1 and CDR2 (germline): SNHLY, FYNNEI. The CDR3 runs to 18 residues. The CDR3 DNA reads as TGTGCCAGCAGCGCGGGACTAGCGGGAGGGCCTGGCACAGATACGCAGTATTTT. As protein: CASSAGLAGGPGTDTQYF.

This rearrangement joins TRBV9 to TRBJ2-5, with 9 positions matching TRBD2. This CDR3 comprises 16 residues. V was pared by 0 bases and J by 1 base, with 4 bases of the junction left unmatched. Germline V gives CDR1 SGDLS, CDR2 YYNGEE. CDR3 residues: CASSVGSSGAQETQYF. CDR3 in DNA: TGTGCCAGCAGCGTAGGATCTAGCGGGGCCCAAGAGACCCAGTACTTC.

The chain employs TRBV11-2 and TRBJ2-2, with D hard to call. This CDR3 has 14 amino acids. Germline assignment: CDR1 SGHAT and CDR2 FQNNGV. V lost 3 bases to trimming and J lost 1 base, with 6 bases between them. CDR3 nucleotide sequence: TGTGCCAGCAGCTTCGAACAGAACACCGGGGAGCTGTTTTTT. Amino acids: CASSFEQNTGELFF.

This sequence joins TRBV30 and TRBJ1-3; D gene uncertain. In germline, CDR1 is GTSNPN, CDR2 SVGIG (reference sequence). CDR3 length equals 15 residues. V was shortened by 0 bases and J by 0 bases, with 9 bases between the two germline ends. CDR3 residues: CAWSVGHSSGNTIYF. The CDR3 DNA reads TGTGCCTGGAGTGTAGGGCACAGCTCTGGAAACACCATATATTTT.

V gene TRBV7-9 combines with J gene TRBJ1-5, with D possibly matching TRBD1 (5 bases). The V and J ends lost 2 bases and 0 bases respectively, with 11 bases between them. This CDR3 comprises 16 residues. Germline CDR1 is SEHNR and CDR2 is FQNEAQ (reference sequence). CDR3 nucleotides: TGTGCCAGCAGCTTATACCAGGGCCATAGCAATCAGCCCCAGCATTTT. This encodes CASSLYQGHSNQPQHF.

This clone was seen more than once but under ten times. The junction differs from germline at one of its ends, possibly a read error. The chain carries TRBV7-7 and TRBJ2-5; 8 bases match TRBD1. Germline lookup yields CDR1 SSHAT and CDR2 FNYEAQ (reference sequence). This CDR3 is 14 amino acids long. CDR3 nucleotide sequence: TGTGCTAGCAGCTTTCAGGGGGCGGGAGAGACCCAGTACTTC. Translation gives CASSFQGAGETQYF.

This rearrangement joins TRBV27 to TRBJ2-7; D possibly uses TRBD1 or TRBD2 (5 bases each). V was clipped by 5 bases and J by 2 bases, with 19 bases between them. Germline lookup yields CDR1 MNHEY and CDR2 SMNVEV (reference sequence). CDR3 size: 16 residues. The CDR3 nucleotides are TGTGCCAGCAGTAGTTGGACCTCCCGGGACCCCTACGAGCAGTACTTC. Residues: CASSSWTSRDPYEQYF.

V and J are TRBV9 and TRBJ2-1, with D hard to call. This CDR3 is built from 14 residues. Per the germline V gene, CDR1 is SGDLS and CDR2 is YYNGEE. V lost 0 bases and J lost 7, with 11 bases in between. The CDR3 is CASSVVGSTNEQFF. DNA for the CDR3: TGTGCCAGCAGCGTAGTCGGAAGTACTAATGAGCAGTTCTTC.

This rearrangement joins TRBV6-1 to TRBJ2-5, with 7 bases aligning to TRBD1. The J call is doubtful: the DNA matches TRBJ2-7 better. Germline loops: CDR1 MNHNS, CDR2 SASEGT. The CDR3 loop spans 13 amino acids. The CDR3 protein is CASTRTGAYEQYF. The CDR3 bases are TGTGCCAGCACCCGGACAGGCGCCTACGAGCAGTACTTC.

V usage is TRBV7-3 and J usage is TRBJ2-7; TRBD2 is a possible D gene (7 bases). Trimming stripped 5 bases from V and 3 bases from J, with 17 bases between. Per the germline V gene, CDR1 is SGHTA and CDR2 is FQGTGA. CDR3 length: 15 amino acids. In DNA, the CDR3 is TGTGCCAGCAGCCCCCAAGGGGGGGCCCACTACGAGCAGTACTTC. Protein: CASSPQGGAHYEQYF. The full variable domain, in which reference TRBV7-3 and TRBJ2-7 provide the parts outside the CDR3, is GAGVSQTPSNKVTEKGKYVELRCDPISGHTALYWYRQSLGQGPEFLIYFQGTGAADDSGLPNDRFFAVRPEGSVSTLKIQRTERGDSAVYLCASSPQGGAHYEQYFGPGTRLTVT.

The chain is built from TRBV7-6 and TRBJ2-3; D ambiguous. The length of the CDR3 is 13 residues. In germline, CDR1 is SGHVS, CDR2 FNYEAQ. Trimming shortened V by 7 bases and J by 7 bases, and 15 bases separated the two germline ends. CDR3: CASTPFGGHTQYF. The CDR3 DNA follows: TGTGCCAGCACCCCTTTTGGCGGTCATACGCAGTATTTT.

This clone has just a few counts. This sequence joins TRBV27 and TRBJ1-4; maybe TRBD1 (5 bases). The germline gives CDR1 MNHEY, CDR2 SMNVEV (reference sequence). The CDR3 is 15 residues long. The V and J ends lost 6 bases and 1 base respectively, with 12 bases between them. CDR3 sequence reads: CASRFAGKTNEKLFF. The CDR3 DNA follows: TGTGCCAGCAGATTTGCAGGGAAAACTAATGAAAAACTGTTTTTT.

The chain employs TRBV9 and TRBJ2-2; D might be TRBD2 (7 bases). V was cut by 7 bases and J by 8 bases, with 18 bases left in between. The germline V gene has CDR1 SGDLS and CDR2 YYNGEE. The CDR3 consists of 14 residues. CDR3 nucleotide sequence: TGTGCCAGCGGGGGGGCTAGCCCCAATGGGGAGCTGTTTTTT. The encoded protein is CASGGASPNGELFF.